This paragraph covers one T cell receptor beta chain sequence. The germline gene is not matched at one end of the junction; a read error may be the cause. Orbital computed tomography and thyroid ultrasound, together with serum TRAb and thyroxine and clinical symptoms, were used for diagnoses. CDR3 length: 15 amino acids. Germline V gene lookup returns CDR1 SEHNR and CDR2 FQNEAQ (reference sequence). This sample was taken from a study of T cells in Graves' hyperthyroidism and ophthalmopathy. Researchers took RNA transcripts and amplified the TCR beta CDR3 regions from them. Initially, a first-round RT-PCR of the TCR CDR3 employed the HTBI primer set. TCRdb re-analysed the multiplex PCR reads in MiXCR, keeping a single row per CDR3 protein. The sample holds 500,000 to 650,000 distinct CDR3 sequences; roughly a sixth are singletons and the top ten take approximately 18%.

The sequence derives from a woman aged 18-29 years with Graves' ophthalmopathy. The rearrangement uses TRBV7-9 and TRBJ2-1; 7 bases are a match to TRBD2. The sequencing sample was made of blood. In DNA form, the CDR3 reads TGTGCCAGCAGCTCCCCGGGGCGGGAGAGGCATGAGCAGCTCTTC. It codes for CASSSPGRERHEQLF.